This T cell receptor (beta chain) was documented in a study of T cell responses to AZD1222 COVID-19 vaccine. Study-wide findings and caveats: Spike-specific TCR breadth and depth were elevated following two AZD1222 doses. Across the whole spike, CD4 TCRs peaked at regions 160-218 and 743-854.

The repertoire was sequenced with immunoSEQ multiplex PCR; TCRdb's copy has only in-frame clones and lacks some. The table has under 200,000 clones, under 95% seen once. As for this clone: Its antigen is not identified.

Investigators merged groups given second doses at roughly 4 or roughly 12 weeks. CDR1 MRHNA and CDR2 SNTAGT come from the germline V gene. The CDR3 runs to 15 residues. Trimming left V 0 bases short and J 4 bases short, with 12 bases between. This clonotype was obtained from an adult who received the AZD1222 COVID-19 vaccine. The specimen was peripheral blood, collected 28 days after the second AZD1222 dose. V usage is TRBV6-4 and J usage is TRBJ1-2; D is uncertain. In nucleotides, the CDR3 is TGTGCCAGCAGTGACTCAGGGCGCCTCGGCTATGGCTACACCTTC. It codes for CASSDSGRLGYGYTF.